The clone carrying this TCR beta chain was seen a few times. What it recognizes is unknown. This entry comes from a study of T cells in Graves' hyperthyroidism and ophthalmopathy. Clinical symptoms, serum thyroxine, TRAb, thyroid ultrasound and orbital computed tomography informed diagnoses. Overall study findings and caveats: Ophthalmopathy, which appeared later, was predicted by the model a median around 6.5 months before onset.

What was amplified from RNA transcripts were TCR beta CDR3 regions. TCR CDR3 underwent first-round RT-PCR with the HTBI primer set. One entry per CDR3 protein results from TCRdb running MiXCR on the multiplex PCR reads. The top ten hold 35% to 50% of the sample, which has about 500,000 distinct CDR3 sequences, about 46% seen once. Germline lookup yields CDR1 SEHNR and CDR2 FQNEAQ (reference sequence). V shed 5 bases, J shed 6 bases, and the junction held 5 bases outside the gene matches. This CDR3 region has 14 residues. The sequenced material came from peripheral blood or thyroid tissue (not recorded which). The rearrangement links TRBV7-9 to TRBJ1-2; 11 bases line up with TRBD1. The TCR sequence derives from an adult woman with Graves' disease, either hyperthyroidism or ophthalmopathy (not recorded which). In DNA form, the CDR3 reads TGTGCCAGCAGCCCTGGACAGGGGGCGGATGGCTACACCTTC. It encodes CASSPGQGADGYTF.